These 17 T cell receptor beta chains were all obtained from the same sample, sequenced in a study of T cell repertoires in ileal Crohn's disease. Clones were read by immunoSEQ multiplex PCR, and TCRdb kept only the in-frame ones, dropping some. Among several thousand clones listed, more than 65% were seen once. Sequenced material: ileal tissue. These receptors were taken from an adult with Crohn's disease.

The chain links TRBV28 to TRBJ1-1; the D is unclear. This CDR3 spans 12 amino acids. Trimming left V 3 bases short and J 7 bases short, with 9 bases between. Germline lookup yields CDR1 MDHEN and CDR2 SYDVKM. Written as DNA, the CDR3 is TGTGCCAGCAGTTTGGCAGGCTATGAAGCTTTCTTT. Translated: CASSLAGYEAFF.

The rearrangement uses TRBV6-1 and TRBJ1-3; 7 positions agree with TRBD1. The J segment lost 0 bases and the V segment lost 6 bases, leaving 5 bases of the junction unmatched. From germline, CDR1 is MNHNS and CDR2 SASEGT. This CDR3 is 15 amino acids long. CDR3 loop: CASRAGGSSGNTIYF. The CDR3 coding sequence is TGTGCCAGCAGGGCAGGGGGTAGCTCTGGAAACACCATATATTTT.

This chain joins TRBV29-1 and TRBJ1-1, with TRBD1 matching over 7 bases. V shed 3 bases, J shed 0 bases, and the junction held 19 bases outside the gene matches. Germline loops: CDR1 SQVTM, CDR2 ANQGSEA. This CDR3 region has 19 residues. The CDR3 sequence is CSVERNRGFTLDLNTEAFF. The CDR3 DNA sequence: TGCAGCGTTGAGAGGAACAGGGGATTCACGCTCGACCTGAACACTGAAGCTTTCTTT.

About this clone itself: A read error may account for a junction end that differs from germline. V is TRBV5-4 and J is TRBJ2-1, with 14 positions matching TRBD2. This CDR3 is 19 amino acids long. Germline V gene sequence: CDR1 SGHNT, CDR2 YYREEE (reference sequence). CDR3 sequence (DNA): TGTGCCAGCAGCACCGGGACTAGCGGGGGATCGATATTTTTCAATGGGCAGTTCTTC. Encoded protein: CASSTGTSGGSIFFNGQFF.

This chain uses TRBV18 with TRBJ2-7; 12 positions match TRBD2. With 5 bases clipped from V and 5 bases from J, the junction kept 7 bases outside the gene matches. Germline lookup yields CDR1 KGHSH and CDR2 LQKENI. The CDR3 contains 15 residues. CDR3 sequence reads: CASSIGTSGFDEQYF. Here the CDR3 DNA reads TGTGCCAGCTCAATAGGGACTAGCGGGTTCGACGAGCAGTACTTC.

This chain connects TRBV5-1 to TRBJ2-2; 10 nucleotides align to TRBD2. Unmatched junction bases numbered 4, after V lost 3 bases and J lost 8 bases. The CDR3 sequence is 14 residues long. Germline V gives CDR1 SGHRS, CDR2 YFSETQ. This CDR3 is CASSSGTSAGELFF. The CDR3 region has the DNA TGCGCCAGCAGCTCCGGGACTAGCGCGGGGGAGCTGTTTTTT.

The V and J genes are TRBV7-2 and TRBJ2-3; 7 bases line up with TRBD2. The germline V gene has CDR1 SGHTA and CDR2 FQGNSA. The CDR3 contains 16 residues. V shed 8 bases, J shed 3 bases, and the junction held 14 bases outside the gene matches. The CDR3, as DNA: TGTGCCAGCCGCCCCCAGGCGGGAGTGGTTACAGATACGCAGTATTTT. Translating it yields CASRPQAGVVTDTQYF.

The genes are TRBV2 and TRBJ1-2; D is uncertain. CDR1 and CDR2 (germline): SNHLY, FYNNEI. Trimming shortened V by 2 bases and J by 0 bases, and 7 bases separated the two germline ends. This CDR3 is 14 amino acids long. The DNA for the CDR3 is TGTGCCAGCAGTGAACTTTTAACTAACTATGGCTACACCTTC. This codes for CASSELLTNYGYTF.

CDR3 sequence (DNA): TGTGCCAGCGATACAGGGCAGGGGACCCAGTACTTC. Its translation is CASDTGQGTQYF. J is TRBJ2-5 and V is TRBV2; weak D call: TRBD1 (6 bases). V lost 8 bases to trimming and J lost 7 bases, with 14 bases between them. The germline V gene encodes CDR1 SNHLY and CDR2 FYNNEI. There are 12 residues in the CDR3.

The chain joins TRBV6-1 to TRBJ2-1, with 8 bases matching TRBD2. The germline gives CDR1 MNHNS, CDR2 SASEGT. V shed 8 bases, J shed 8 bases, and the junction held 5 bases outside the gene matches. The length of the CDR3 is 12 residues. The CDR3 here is CASGRGADEQFF. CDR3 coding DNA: TGTGCCAGCGGGCGGGGGGCCGATGAGCAGTTCTTC.

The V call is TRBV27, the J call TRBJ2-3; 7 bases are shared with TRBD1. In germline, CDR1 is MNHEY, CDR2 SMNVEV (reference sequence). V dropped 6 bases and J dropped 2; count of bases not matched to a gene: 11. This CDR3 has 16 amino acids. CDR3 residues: CASSLWETGITDTQYF. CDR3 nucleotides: TGTGCCAGCAGCCTGTGGGAGACAGGGATCACAGATACGCAGTATTTT.

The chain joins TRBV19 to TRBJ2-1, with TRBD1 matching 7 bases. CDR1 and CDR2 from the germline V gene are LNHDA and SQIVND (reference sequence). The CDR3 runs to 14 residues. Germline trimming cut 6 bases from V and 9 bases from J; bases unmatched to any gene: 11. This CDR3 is CASRVGQASGEQFF. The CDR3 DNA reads TGTGCCAGTAGAGTCGGACAGGCCTCGGGTGAGCAGTTCTTC.

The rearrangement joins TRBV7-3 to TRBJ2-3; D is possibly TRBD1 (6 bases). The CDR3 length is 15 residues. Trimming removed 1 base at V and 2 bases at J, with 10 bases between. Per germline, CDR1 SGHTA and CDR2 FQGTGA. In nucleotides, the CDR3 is TGTGCCAGCAGCTTAATGGGGGCCAACACAGATACGCAGTATTTT. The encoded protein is CASSLMGANTDTQYF. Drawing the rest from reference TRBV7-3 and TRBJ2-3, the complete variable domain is GAGVSQTPSNKVTEKGKYVELRCDPISGHTALYWYRQSLGQGPEFLIYFQGTGAADDSGLPNDRFFAVRPEGSVSTLKIQRTERGDSAVYLCASSLMGANTDTQYFGPGTRLTVL.

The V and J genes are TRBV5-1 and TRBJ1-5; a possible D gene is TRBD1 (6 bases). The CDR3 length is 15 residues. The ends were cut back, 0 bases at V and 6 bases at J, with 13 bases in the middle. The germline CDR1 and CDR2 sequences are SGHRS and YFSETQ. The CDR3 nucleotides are TGCGCCAGCAGCTTGGGCCCAGGGGCAGCTCAGCCCCAGCATTTT. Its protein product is CASSLGPGAAQPQHF.

CDR3 sequence (DNA): TGTGCCAGCCGGCCCTGGCTAGCGGTTAGCACAGATACGCAGTATTTT. This translates into CASRPWLAVSTDTQYF. The V and J genes are TRBV2 and TRBJ2-3; 7 bases match TRBD2. Germline V gene data show CDR1 as SNHLY and CDR2 as FYNNEI. V trimming: 8 bases; J trimming: 0 bases; junction bases outside the gene matches: 11. The CDR3 is 16 amino acids.

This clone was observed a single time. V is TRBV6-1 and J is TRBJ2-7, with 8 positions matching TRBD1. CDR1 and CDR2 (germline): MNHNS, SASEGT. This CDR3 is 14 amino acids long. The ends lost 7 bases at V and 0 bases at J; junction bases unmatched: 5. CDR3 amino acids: CASTQGAASYEQYF. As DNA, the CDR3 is TGTGCCAGCACGCAGGGGGCCGCCTCCTACGAGCAGTACTTC.

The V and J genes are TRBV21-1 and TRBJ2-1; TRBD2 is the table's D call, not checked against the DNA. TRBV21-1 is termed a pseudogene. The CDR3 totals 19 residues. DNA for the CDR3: TGTGCCAGCAGCACTTCGGGCGGAGACGGGGAAGTTTCCTACAATGAGCAGTTCTTC. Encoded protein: CASSTSGGDGEVSYNEQFF.